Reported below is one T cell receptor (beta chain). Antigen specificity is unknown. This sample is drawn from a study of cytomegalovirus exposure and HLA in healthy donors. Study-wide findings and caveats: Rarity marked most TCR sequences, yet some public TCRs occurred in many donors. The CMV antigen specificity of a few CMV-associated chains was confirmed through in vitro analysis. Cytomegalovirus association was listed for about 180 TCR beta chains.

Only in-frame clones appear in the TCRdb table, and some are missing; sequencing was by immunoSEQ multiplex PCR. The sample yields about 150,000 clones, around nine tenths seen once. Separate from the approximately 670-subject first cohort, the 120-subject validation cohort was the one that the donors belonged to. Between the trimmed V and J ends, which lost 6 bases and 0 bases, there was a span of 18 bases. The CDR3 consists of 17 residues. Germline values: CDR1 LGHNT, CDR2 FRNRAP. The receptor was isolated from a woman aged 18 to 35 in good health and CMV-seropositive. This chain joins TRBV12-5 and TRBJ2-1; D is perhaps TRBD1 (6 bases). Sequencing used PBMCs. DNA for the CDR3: TGTGCTAGTGGCCTTAACCCTACAGGGTTCTCCTACAATGAGCAGTTCTTC. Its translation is CASGLNPTGFSYNEQFF.